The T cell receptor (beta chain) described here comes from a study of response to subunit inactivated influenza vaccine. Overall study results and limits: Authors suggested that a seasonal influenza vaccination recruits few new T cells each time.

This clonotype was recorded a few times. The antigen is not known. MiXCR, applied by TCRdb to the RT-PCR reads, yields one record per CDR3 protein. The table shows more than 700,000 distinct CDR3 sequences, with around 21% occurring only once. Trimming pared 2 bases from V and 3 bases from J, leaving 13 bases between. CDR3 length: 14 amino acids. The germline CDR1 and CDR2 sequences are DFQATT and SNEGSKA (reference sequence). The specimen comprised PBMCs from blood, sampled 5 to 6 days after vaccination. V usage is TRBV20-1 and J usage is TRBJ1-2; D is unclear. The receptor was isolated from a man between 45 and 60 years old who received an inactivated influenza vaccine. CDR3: CSARWRGLDYGYTF. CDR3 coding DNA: TGCAGTGCTAGATGGCGGGGATTGGACTATGGCTACACCTTC.